The text below deals with one T cell receptor beta chain. Its specificity is unknown. Profiled with immunoSEQ multiplex PCR; TCRdb holds only in-frame clones, not every one. The table includes some 140,000 clones, 80% to 90% detected once. Doses given second, at about 4 or about 12 weeks, were pooled. V lost 3 bases, J lost 1 base, and 11 bases lay in between. The germline V gene encodes CDR1 SGDLS and CDR2 YYNGEE. This CDR3 is 14 amino acids long. This specimen comes from a study of T cell responses to AZD1222 COVID-19 vaccine. Study conclusions and caveats: Spike as a whole was targeted by vaccine-associated CD4 TCRs, dominant at 160-218 and 743-854.

The sample in question was peripheral blood, obtained 28 days after the second AZD1222 dose. This sequence was found in an adult who received the AZD1222 COVID-19 vaccine. J is TRBJ2-7 and V is TRBV9; possibly TRBD2 for D (5 bases). The CDR3: CASSAEDWSYEQYF. The DNA of the CDR3 is TGTGCCAGCAGCGCGGAGGACTGGTCCTACGAGCAGTACTTC.